The clone carrying this T cell receptor beta chain was seen just once. This sample is part of a study of breast tumors, draining lymph nodes, adjacent tissues. Via MiXCR, TCRdb re-called the multiplex PCR reads, giving one row per CDR3 protein. The table shows about 200,000 distinct CDR3 sequences, with roughly 31% occurring only once. The lymph nodes were axillary draining lymph nodes from breast cancer patients. Trimming removed 4 bases at V and 7 bases at J, with 17 bases between. The CDR3 consists of 15 residues. Per germline, CDR1 SQVTM and CDR2 ANQGSEA. The gene calls are TRBV29-1 and TRBJ1-6, with a tentative D call TRBD1 (5 bases). The TCR comes from a female donor with breast cancer. Some clones in this sample may be carry-over from other donors' samples. Specimen: axillary lymph node tissue. The CDR3 coding sequence is TGCAGCGTTGTTTACTACTTAGGGGAAAATTCACCCCTCCACTTT. It encodes CSVVYYLGENSPLHF. Full variable domain (remainder filled in from reference TRBV29-1 and TRBJ1-6): SAVISQKPSRDICQRGTSLTIQCQVDSQVTMMFWYRQQPGQSLTLIATANQGSEATYESGFVIDKFPISRPNLTFSTLTVSNMSPEDSSIYLCSVVYYLGENSPLHFGNGTRLTVT.